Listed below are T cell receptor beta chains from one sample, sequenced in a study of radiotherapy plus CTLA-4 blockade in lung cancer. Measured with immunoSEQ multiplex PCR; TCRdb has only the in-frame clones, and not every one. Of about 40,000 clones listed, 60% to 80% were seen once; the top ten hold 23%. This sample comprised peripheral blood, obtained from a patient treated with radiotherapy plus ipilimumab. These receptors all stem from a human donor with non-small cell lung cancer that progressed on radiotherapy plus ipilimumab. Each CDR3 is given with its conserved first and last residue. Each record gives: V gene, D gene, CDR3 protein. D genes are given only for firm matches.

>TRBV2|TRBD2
CASSWTSGYQETQYF
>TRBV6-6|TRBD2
CASTWSGGWGNEQFF
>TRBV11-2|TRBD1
CASSLGQGWNYGYTF
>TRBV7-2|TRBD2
CASSLTASGGIGELFF
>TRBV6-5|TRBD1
CASKTGEIGNTIYF
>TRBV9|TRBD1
CASSVGALTGGTEKLFF
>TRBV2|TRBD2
CASRGLAGGHNGSYNEQFF
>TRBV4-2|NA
CASSQELQGNTEAFF
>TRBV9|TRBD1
CASTPGQENSPLHF
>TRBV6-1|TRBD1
CASSAQGDQPQHF
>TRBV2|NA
CASSLQGPRSISPQHF
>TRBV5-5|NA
CASSLKGVGTGELFF
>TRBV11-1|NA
CASSFSRTGELFF
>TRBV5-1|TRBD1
CASSQARTGGTDTQYF
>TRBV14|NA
CASSQGGRVANSPLHF
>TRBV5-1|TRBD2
CASSLTSGGVSSYNEQFF
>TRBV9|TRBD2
CASSVGAGGGGLSTDTQYF
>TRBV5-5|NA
CASSLQRSEVDEQFF
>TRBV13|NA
CASSLTGPDTQYF
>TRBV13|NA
CASSLVGAVGNTEAFF
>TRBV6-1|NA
CASSDVGGGLRLRTDTQYF
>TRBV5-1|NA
CASSLAATNEKLFF
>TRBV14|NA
CASSQLTAPSNEQYF
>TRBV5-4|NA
CASSPGQQKNTEAFF
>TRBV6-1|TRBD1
CASRGGDRGVTEAFF
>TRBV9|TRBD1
CASSFSGGGTYEQYF
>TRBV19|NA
CASRPLGGTEAFF
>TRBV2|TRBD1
CASSEVGTATGNYGYTF
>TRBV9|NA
CASSVEVQGHYGYTF
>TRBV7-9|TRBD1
CASSWGQGDQETQYF
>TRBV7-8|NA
CASSLQGPGANVLTF
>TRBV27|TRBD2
CASSLSLQRGSNEQFF
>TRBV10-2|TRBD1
CASRDWTGNSPLHF
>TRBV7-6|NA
CASSQAQTQYF
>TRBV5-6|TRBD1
CASRTGAGGGYEQYF
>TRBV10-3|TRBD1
CAIRRDRDDGYTF
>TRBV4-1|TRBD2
CASSRLAGTQETQYF
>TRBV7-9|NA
CASRETEGVQYF
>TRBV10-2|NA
CATCGQSNSPLHF
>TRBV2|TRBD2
CASRRTTSGTYNEQFF
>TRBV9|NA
CASSERGGGGPPYNEQFF
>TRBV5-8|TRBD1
CASSAPPGTGADGYTF
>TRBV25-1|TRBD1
CASSGQGQPQHF
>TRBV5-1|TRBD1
CASSPQGAPQETQYF
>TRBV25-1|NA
CASSGPQDVDNSPLHF
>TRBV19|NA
CASTRWGVVLEGYTF
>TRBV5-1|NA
CASSANRHATDTQYF
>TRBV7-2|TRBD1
CASSSDRVVDGYTF
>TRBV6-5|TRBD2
CAAAQAGDSYEQYF
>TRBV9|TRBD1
CASSVGGTGGFQYF
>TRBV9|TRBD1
CASSLGQGSYEQYF
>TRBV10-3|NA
CAIAGVPYNEQFF
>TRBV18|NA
CASSPPRRGLTGENEQFF
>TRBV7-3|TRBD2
CASSFTSSGANTGELFF
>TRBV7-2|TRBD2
CASSLAASGGTYEQYF
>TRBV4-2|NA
CASSHEDSPGTDTQYF
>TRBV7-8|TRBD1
CASSLDPDRGSYEQYF
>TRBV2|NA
CASSDGDPTNEKLFF
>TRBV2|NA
CASSVSGQGGEKLFF